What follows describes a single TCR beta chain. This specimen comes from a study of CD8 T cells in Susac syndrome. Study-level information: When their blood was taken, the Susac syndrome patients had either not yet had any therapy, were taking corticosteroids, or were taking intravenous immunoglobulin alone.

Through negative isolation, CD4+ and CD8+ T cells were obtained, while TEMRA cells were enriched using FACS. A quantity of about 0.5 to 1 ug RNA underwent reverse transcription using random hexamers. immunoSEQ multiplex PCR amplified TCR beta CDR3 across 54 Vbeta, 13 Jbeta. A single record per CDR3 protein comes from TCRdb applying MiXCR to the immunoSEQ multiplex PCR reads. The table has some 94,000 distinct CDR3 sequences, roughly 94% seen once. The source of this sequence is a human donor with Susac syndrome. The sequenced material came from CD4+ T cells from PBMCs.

The CDR3 reads CASSNRQAVEAFF. CDR3 bases: TGTGCCAGCAGCAACCGACAGGCCGTTGAAGCTTTCTTT. The rearrangement links TRBV5-4 to TRBJ1-1; weak D call: TRBD1 (6 bases). The ends were cut back, 4 bases at V and 7 bases at J, with 14 bases in the middle. This CDR3 spans 13 amino acids. The V gene's germline CDR1 is SGHNT and CDR2 YYREEE (reference sequence).